These T cell receptor beta chains were read from a single sample in a study of tumour-infiltrating T cells in Burkitt lymphoma. Clones were read by immunoSEQ multiplex PCR, and TCRdb kept only the in-frame ones, dropping some. The sample records 12,000 to 15,000 clones, 75% being singletons. Sample: tumor tissue. Receptors originate from a human donor with diffuse large B-cell lymphoma. Each CDR3 is given without its conserved first and last residue. Fields, in order: CDR3 protein, V gene, J gene.

CDR3: ASSLSLNTEAF
V: TRBV19
J: TRBJ1-1

CDR3: ASSSPWTSGEDTQY
V: TRBV11-3
J: TRBJ2-3

CDR3: ASRQGGAYNEQF
V: TRBV6-5
J: TRBJ2-1

CDR3: ASSQLGGDYGYT
V: TRBV28
J: TRBJ1-2

CDR3: ASSDPGQEALSGGYT
V: TRBV7-8
J: TRBJ1-2

CDR3: ASSQETGQEYQPQH
V: TRBV4-1
J: TRBJ1-5

CDR3: ASSLGPRLGVY
V: TRBV11-2
J: TRBJ2-7

CDR3: ASSGMGDEQF
V: TRBV2
J: TRBJ2-1

CDR3: ASSWGQGYQETQY
V: TRBV5-8
J: TRBJ2-5

CDR3: ASSSRPGITEAF
V: TRBV28
J: TRBJ1-1

CDR3: ASSYSVSTDTQY
V: TRBV6-5
J: TRBJ2-3

CDR3: ASRGRANTEAF
V: TRBV25-1
J: TRBJ1-1

CDR3: ASSFRGAGTEKLF
V: TRBV5-1
J: TRBJ1-4

CDR3: ASSYSRGTGYGYT
V: TRBV6-5
J: TRBJ1-2

CDR3: ASSLAGGTEAF
V: TRBV11-2
J: TRBJ1-1

CDR3: ASSLPNARGEQF
V: TRBV14
J: TRBJ2-1

CDR3: ASSPRLWGSDYNEQF
V: TRBV7-9
J: TRBJ2-1

CDR3: ASSFSSTSGRSGELF
V: TRBV7-2
J: TRBJ2-2

CDR3: ASSQEATSDSYTQY
V: TRBV4-2
J: TRBJ2-3

CDR3: ASSSGSTDTQY
V: TRBV6-5
J: TRBJ2-3

CDR3: ASKAGGADTQY
V: TRBV7-2
J: TRBJ2-3

CDR3: SARSPNEQF
V: TRBV20-1
J: TRBJ2-1

CDR3: ASSVAGGDTEAF
V: TRBV6-1
J: TRBJ1-1

CDR3: ASSFPAFNYGYT
V: TRBV5-4
J: TRBJ1-2

CDR3: ASREGGAFGYT
V: TRBV6-5
J: TRBJ1-2

CDR3: ASSLGDSAYNEQF
V: TRBV7-6
J: TRBJ2-1

CDR3: ASSLGEANVLT
V: TRBV5-1
J: TRBJ2-6

CDR3: ASSLGLAVDEQF
V: TRBV7-9
J: TRBJ2-1

CDR3: ASSKGVAGGTQY
V: TRBV4-2
J: TRBJ2-5

CDR3: ASSQDHYYEQY
V: TRBV4-1
J: TRBJ2-7

CDR3: ASSSPYEQY
V: TRBV7-8
J: TRBJ2-7

CDR3: ASSSRGLAGADTQY
V: TRBV9
J: TRBJ2-3

CDR3: ASSYEAGALYGYT
V: TRBV6-5
J: TRBJ1-2

CDR3: ASKVDRVGTEAF
V: TRBV27
J: TRBJ1-1

CDR3: ASSPLLWGLAGDTNTGELF
V: TRBV18
J: TRBJ2-2

CDR3: AWSGGYEQY
V: TRBV30
J: TRBJ2-7

CDR3: ASSLFSTTGELF
V: TRBV7-6
J: TRBJ2-2

CDR3: AISVSTTGVPHEQY
V: TRBV10-3
J: TRBJ2-7

CDR3: ANPDRGSYGYT
V: TRBV2
J: TRBJ1-2

CDR3: ASSLGTGALGTEAF
V: TRBV7-2
J: TRBJ1-1

CDR3: ASSVEDRQTDTQY
V: TRBV9
J: TRBJ2-3

CDR3: ASSQEARTKATDTQY
V: TRBV4-1
J: TRBJ2-3

CDR3: ASSAVGLAGADTQY
V: TRBV7-2
J: TRBJ2-3

CDR3: ASRGRGEETQY
V: TRBV9
J: TRBJ2-5

CDR3: ASSLLSTDTQY
V: TRBV7-3
J: TRBJ2-3

CDR3: SAQEGLGNIQY
V: TRBV29-1
J: TRBJ2-4

CDR3: ASSQVIGSSYEQY
V: TRBV4-1
J: TRBJ2-7

CDR3: ASSLSASYEQY
V: TRBV5-1
J: TRBJ2-7

CDR3: AWSHPGRLNTEAF
V: TRBV30
J: TRBJ1-1

CDR3: ASRGARTSGSSTGELF
V: TRBV5-6
J: TRBJ2-2

CDR3: AWSTGQPRETDTEAF
V: TRBV30
J: TRBJ1-1

CDR3: ASSPDGHSGANVLT
V: TRBV5-1
J: TRBJ2-6

CDR3: ASSDYTDTQY
V: TRBV6-4
J: TRBJ2-3

CDR3: ASSRDLPPYEQY
V: TRBV19
J: TRBJ2-7

CDR3: AWSAQQTEAF
V: TRBV30
J: TRBJ1-1